This TCR beta chain stems from a study of CD8 T cells in Susac syndrome. Study details: The sequenced Susac syndrome patients comprised more than 5 with active disease and roughly 8 in remission.

As judged by recently defined diagnostic criteria, patients with Susac syndrome had definite or probable disease. V lost 5 bases to trimming and J lost 4 bases, with 20 bases between them. This CDR3 spans 16 amino acids. Germline values: CDR1 PRHDT, CDR2 FYEKMQ (reference sequence). General study findings and limits: No clonal expansion appeared among CD4+ T cells in Susac patients.

RNA, at about 0.45 to 1 ug, was reverse transcribed with random hexamers. Multiplex immunoSEQ PCR targeted 54 Vbeta and 13 Jbeta TCR beta segments. One entry per CDR3 protein results from TCRdb running MiXCR on the immunoSEQ multiplex PCR reads. This sample has over 150,000 distinct CDR3 sequences, with over 90% found just once. Of note for this clonotype: Its antigen is unidentified.

The V gene is TRBV13, the J gene TRBJ1-2; a possible D gene is TRBD1 (5 bases). The source is a human donor with Susac syndrome. The source material was CD4+ T cells from PBMCs. The CDR3 spells CASSLRERTTTYGYTF. CDR3 coding DNA: TGTGCCAGCAGCCTGAGGGAGAGGACAACCACCTATGGCTACACCTTC.